This entry describes one T cell receptor (beta chain). This sample is part of a study of cytotoxic CD8 clonotypes in ibrutinib-treated CLL. The table came from immunoSEQ multiplex PCR; TCRdb's copy has only in-frame clones and leaves some out. Among around 140,000 clones, 70% to 90% were seen once, and the ten largest hold 2% to 2.5%. The CDR3 totals 14 residues. Germline V gives CDR1 MDHEN, CDR2 SYDVKM. The trim removed 4 bases at V and 5 bases at J, leaving 4 bases unmatched. V and J are TRBV28 and TRBJ1-4; TRBD1 agrees at 7 bases. The specimen was PBMCs, collected after 24 months of ibrutinib treatment. The source is a human donor with chronic lymphocytic leukemia. As DNA, the CDR3 is TGTGCCAGCAGTTCGGGACAGCTAAATGAAAAACTGTTTTTT. It codes for CASSSGQLNEKLFF. The whole variable domain, filled in from reference TRBV28 and TRBJ1-4, reads DVKVTQSSRYLVKRTGEKVFLECVQDMDHENMFWYRQDPGLGLRLIYFSYDVKMKEKGDIPEGYSVSREKKERFSLILESASTNQTSMYLCASSSGQLNEKLFFGSGTQLSVL.